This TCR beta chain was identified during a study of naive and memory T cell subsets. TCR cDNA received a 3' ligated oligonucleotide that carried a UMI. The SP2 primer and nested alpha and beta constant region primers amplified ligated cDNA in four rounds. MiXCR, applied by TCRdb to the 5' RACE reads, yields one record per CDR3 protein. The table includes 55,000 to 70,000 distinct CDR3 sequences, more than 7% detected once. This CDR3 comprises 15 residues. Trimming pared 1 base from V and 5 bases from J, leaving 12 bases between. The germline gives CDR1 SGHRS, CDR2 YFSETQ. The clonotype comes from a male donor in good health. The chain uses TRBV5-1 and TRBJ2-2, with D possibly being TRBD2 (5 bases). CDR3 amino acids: CASSLSPEGTGELFF. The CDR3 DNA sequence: TGCGCCAGCAGCTTGTCTCCAGAGGGAACCGGGGAGCTGTTTTTT.